This passage covers 27 T cell receptor beta chains from one sample sequenced in a study of shared clonotypes between healthy human individuals. Assay: immunoSEQ multiplex PCR; the TCRdb copy retains only in-frame clones and omits some. The sample contains about 470,000 clones, roughly 77% of which appear only once. Material: PBMCs. The receptors originated from a woman aged 40 to 50 in good health. Some clones in this sample may be carry-over from other donors' samples.

The rearrangement joins TRBV9 to TRBJ1-5, with TRBD1 identical over 12 bases. Per the germline V gene, CDR1 is SGDLS and CDR2 is YYNGEE. This CDR3 is built from 14 residues. J lost 7 bases, V lost 4 bases, and 3 bases had no gene match. The CDR3 coding sequence is TGTGCCAGCAGCCCCGGGACAGGGGGCCAGCCCCAGCATTTT. It specifies CASSPGTGGQPQHF. The variable domain in full, with the rest retrieved from reference TRBV9 and TRBJ1-5, is DSGVTQTPKHLITATGQRVTLRCSPRSGDLSVYWYQQSLDQGLQFLIQYYNGEERAKGNILERFSAQQFPDLHSELNLSSLELGDSALYFCASSPGTGGQPQHFGDGTRLSIL.

This chain uses TRBV19 with TRBJ1-2; the D gene is possibly TRBD1 (5 bases). The V gene lost 2 bases and the J gene lost 0 bases, with 13 bases spanning the gap. The CDR3 totals 16 residues. The germline V gene encodes CDR1 LNHDA and CDR2 SQIVND (reference sequence). The DNA of the CDR3 is TGTGCCAGTAGTATAAGGGGCCAGGGAGCTAACTATGGCTACACCTTC. Amino acid sequence: CASSIRGQGANYGYTF. The whole variable domain, remainder taken from reference TRBV19 and TRBJ1-2, is DGGITQSPKYLFRKEGQNVTLSCEQNLNHDAMYWYRQDPGQGLRLIYYSQIVNDFQKGDIAEGYSVSREKKESFPLTVTSAQKNPTAFYLCASSIRGQGANYGYTFGSGTRLTVV.

This chain joins TRBV10-2 and TRBJ1-4; D is uncertain. This CDR3 has 13 amino acids. Between the trimmed V and J ends, which lost 3 bases and 8 bases, there was a span of 10 bases. CDR1 is WSHSY and CDR2 is SAAADI in the germline V gene. The CDR3 DNA follows: TGCGCCAGCAGTGAATGGGCTGAGGAAAAACTGTTTTTT. This gives the protein CASSEWAEEKLFF.

The CDR3 DNA is TGTGCCAGCAGTGACTCGTTAGCGGATTCCTACAATGAGCAGTTCTTC. Protein sequence: CASSDSLADSYNEQFF. V gene TRBV6-4 combines with J gene TRBJ2-1, with D perhaps matching TRBD2 (6 bases). The CDR3 sequence is 16 residues long. Germline CDR1 reads MRHNA; CDR2 reads SNTAGT. The V gene lost 0 bases and the J gene lost 1 base, with 10 bases spanning the gap.

The chain joins TRBV4-1 to TRBJ2-7; 7 bases are shared with TRBD1. J gave up 2 bases and V 0 bases, and 4 bases lay outside the gene matches. In germline, CDR1 is MGHRA, CDR2 YSYEKL. The CDR3 extends over 15 amino acids. The DNA of the CDR3 is TGCGCCAGCAGCCAAGATAGGACAGGACCCTACGAGCAGTACTTC. It encodes CASSQDRTGPYEQYF.

J is TRBJ2-5 and V is TRBV2, with a weak D call TRBD1 (5 bases). The CDR3 has 15 amino acids. V shed 7 bases and J shed 5 bases, with 20 bases lying between them. The germline V gene has CDR1 SNHLY and CDR2 FYNNEI. CDR3 in DNA: TGTGCCAGCACCCTAGTAGGGCTAGGGGCGGAGACCCAGTACTTC. It encodes CASTLVGLGAETQYF.

This rearrangement joins TRBV2 to TRBJ2-5; 7 bases line up with TRBD2. The J call may be wrong; the DNA end is better matched by TRBJ2-7. The germline CDR1 and CDR2 sequences are SNHLY and FYNNEI. This CDR3 has 16 amino acids. CDR3 sequence (DNA): TGTGCCAGCAGCGCCACGCTAGCGGCTCCCTCCTACGAGCAGTACTTC. This translates into CASSATLAAPSYEQYF.

This rearrangement joins TRBV5-4 to TRBJ2-1; TRBD2 agrees at 8 bases. This CDR3 has 17 residues. Trimming removed 1 base from V and 5 bases from J; junction bases left unmatched: 11. The V gene's germline CDR1 is SGHNT and CDR2 YYREEE (reference sequence). DNA of the CDR3: TGTGCCAGCAGCTTGAAGGCTAGCGGGCCTCTTCACAATGAGCAGTTCTTC. Amino acid sequence: CASSLKASGPLHNEQFF.

The rearrangement links TRBV13 to TRBJ1-1, with TRBD1 identical over 7 bases. Germline V gives CDR1 PRHDT, CDR2 FYEKMQ (reference sequence). The J segment lost 3 bases and the V segment lost 5 bases, leaving 12 bases of the junction unmatched. This CDR3 has 16 residues. DNA for the CDR3: TGTGCCAGCAGCCACACCTATGACAGGGATGACACTGAAGCTTTCTTT. Translated: CASSHTYDRDDTEAFF.

This clone showed up many times. The chain recombines TRBV5-1 with TRBJ1-4, with D hard to call. The CDR3 contains 14 residues. CDR1 is SGHRS, CDR2 YFSETQ, per germline. The V end lost 0 bases, the J end lost 5 bases, and 8 bases lay between the germline ends. The CDR3 reads CASSLAGQNEKLFF. In DNA, the CDR3 is TGCGCCAGCAGCTTGGCGGGCCAGAATGAAAAACTGTTTTTT. Full variable domain (missing parts from reference TRBV5-1 and TRBJ1-4): KAGVTQTPRYLIKTRGQQVTLSCSPISGHRSVSWYQQTPGQGLQFLFEYFSETQRNKGNFPGRFSGRQFSNSRSEMNVSTLELGDSALYLCASSLAGQNEKLFFGSGTQLSVL.

This clone was seen only once. V usage is TRBV7-3 and J usage is TRBJ2-1; 7 nucleotides match TRBD2. After removal of 1 base from V and 7 bases from J, the junction contained 7 bases not matched to a gene. Germline V CDR1 and CDR2: SGHTA, FQGTGA. The CDR3 extends over 15 amino acids. The CDR3 nucleotides are TGTGCCAGCAGCTTAAATCCTAGCGGCTATAATGAGCAGTTCTTC. It codes for CASSLNPSGYNEQFF.

The rearrangement uses TRBV5-1 and TRBJ2-7; 9 bases fit TRBD2. V trimming: 4 bases; J trimming: 7 bases; junction bases outside the gene matches: 18. The germline gives CDR1 SGHRS, CDR2 YFSETQ. The length of the CDR3 is 17 residues. The CDR3 nucleotides read TGCGCCAGCAGCCTGGCCATTGCGGGAGGGCCGGTGGGGGAGCAGTACTTC. Encoded protein: CASSLAIAGGPVGEQYF.

The V and J genes are TRBV7-8 and TRBJ1-3, with 10 bases that match TRBD1. This CDR3 has 17 amino acids. V dropped 5 bases and J dropped 4; count of bases not matched to a gene: 11. In germline, CDR1 is SGHVS, CDR2 FQNEAQ. The CDR3 spells CASSLTPGTGAGNTIYF. For the CDR3, the DNA is TGTGCCAGCAGCCTAACCCCCGGGACAGGGGCCGGAAACACCATATATTTT.

This clone was found once. The V gene is TRBV30, the J gene TRBJ1-2, with a possible D match to TRBD1 (5 bases). The CDR3 is 12 residues long. Trimming stripped 4 bases from V and 8 bases from J, with 14 bases between. The germline V gene encodes CDR1 GTSNPN and CDR2 SVGIG (reference sequence). For the CDR3, the DNA is TGTGCCTGGAATCCGGGGGTGCGGGGCTACACCTTC. Translating it yields CAWNPGVRGYTF.

The V and J genes are TRBV27 and TRBJ2-5; 8 nucleotides line up with TRBD2. V shed 2 bases and J 5 bases; nucleotides not matched to a gene: 7. Per the germline V gene, CDR1 is MNHEY and CDR2 is SMNVEV (reference sequence). The CDR3 contains 15 residues. The CDR3 bases are TGTGCCAGCAGTTTAGTAAGCGGGAGAGGTGAGACCCAGTACTTC. This codes for CASSLVSGRGETQYF.

The chain employs TRBV7-6 and TRBJ2-5, with D maybe TRBD1 (6 bases). Germline V CDR1 and CDR2: SGHVS, FNYEAQ. CDR3 length equals 13 residues. The V end was cut by 4 bases, the J end by 7 bases, with 13 bases between. CDR3 bases: TGTGCCAGCAGCTCCTTGGGGGCATGGACCCAGTACTTC. Protein: CASSSLGAWTQYF.

Written as DNA, the CDR3 is TGTGCCAGCTCACCAATCGTCGGGAGGGTAGTCGAGCAGTACTTC. Protein sequence: CASSPIVGRVVEQYF. This chain joins TRBV18 and TRBJ2-7, with 8 positions matching TRBD2. This CDR3 is 15 amino acids long. V was clipped by 2 bases and J by 6 bases; unmatched bases: 9. CDR1 is KGHSH and CDR2 is LQKENI in the germline V gene.

The gene calls are TRBV6-1 and TRBJ1-5; D ambiguous. V was shortened by 6 bases and J by 9 bases, with 18 bases between the two germline ends. Germline V gene sequence: CDR1 MNHNS, CDR2 SASEGT. This CDR3 is built from 14 residues. The CDR3 DNA follows: TGTGCCAGCAGCCACGACCCGGGCTCGTGGCCCCAGCATTTT. It encodes CASSHDPGSWPQHF.

The sample holds a few counts of this clone. The sample contains more than one DNA sequence encoding this CDR3. The chain couples TRBV7-2 to TRBJ2-1; 7 positions match TRBD2. The germline V gene encodes CDR1 SGHTA and CDR2 FQGNSA. The CDR3 length is 14 residues. V shed 3 bases and J 3 bases; nucleotides not matched to a gene: 2. In DNA form, the CDR3 reads TGTGCCAGCAGCTTTGCTAGCGGCTACAATGAGCAGTTCTTC. Translated: CASSFASGYNEQFF.

This clone was recorded only once. The chain has TRBV7-3 and TRBJ2-1; 8 nucleotides line up with TRBD2. V lost 5 bases and J lost 9; bases outside the gene matches: 12. Per the germline V gene, CDR1 is SGHTA and CDR2 is FQGTGA. The length of the CDR3 is 15 residues. The CDR3: CASSGGGAGASEQFF. The CDR3, as DNA: TGTGCCAGCAGCGGAGGGGGAGCGGGAGCCAGTGAGCAGTTCTTC.

The chain recombines TRBV9 with TRBJ2-1; 7 nucleotides align to TRBD2. After removal of 3 bases from V and 15 bases from J, the junction contained 12 bases not matched to a gene. The CDR3 is made up of 13 amino acids. Germline values: CDR1 SGDLS, CDR2 YYNGEE. The CDR3 protein is CASSDTAGPRRFF. The CDR3 coding sequence is TGTGCCAGCAGCGACACAGCGGGACCGAGGCGGTTCTTC.

V and J are TRBV5-1 and TRBJ2-7, with D unresolved. CDR1 is SGHRS, CDR2 YFSETQ, per germline. There are 13 residues in the CDR3. Between the trimmed V and J ends, which lost 0 bases and 4 bases, there was a span of 8 bases. The CDR3 DNA sequence: TGCGCCAGCAGCTTGGCTCCCGATTACGAGCAGTACTTC. Translating it yields CASSLAPDYEQYF.

The chain is built from TRBV28 and TRBJ2-5; D is uncertain. The CDR3 runs to 11 residues. The V gene lost 4 bases and the J gene lost 7 bases, with 7 bases spanning the gap. Germline values: CDR1 MDHEN, CDR2 SYDVKM. The CDR3 reads CASSYRLTQYF. CDR3 nucleotide sequence: TGTGCCAGCAGTTACCGGCTGACCCAGTACTTC.

There are a few counts of this clone. This chain links TRBV5-1 with TRBJ2-7; 9 bases map to TRBD1. CDR3 size: 16 residues. Trimming removed 2 bases from V and 1 base from J; junction bases left unmatched: 7. Germline CDR1 reads SGHRS; CDR2 reads YFSETQ. In DNA, the CDR3 is TGCGCCAGCAGCTTAACACCGGGACAGGGATCCTACGAGCAGTACTTC. The encoded protein is CASSLTPGQGSYEQYF.

The chain links TRBV9 to TRBJ2-1; TRBD1 matches 10 bases. The J segment lost 8 bases and the V segment lost 4 bases, leaving 6 bases of the junction unmatched. Looked up from germline, CDR1 is SGDLS and CDR2 is YYNGEE. The CDR3 runs to 14 residues. The CDR3 DNA reads TGTGCCAGCAGCCCGGGACAGGGGAGGGATGAGCAGTTCTTC. Its protein product is CASSPGQGRDEQFF. The whole variable domain, remainder taken from reference TRBV9 and TRBJ2-1, is DSGVTQTPKHLITATGQRVTLRCSPRSGDLSVYWYQQSLDQGLQFLIQYYNGEERAKGNILERFSAQQFPDLHSELNLSSLELGDSALYFCASSPGQGRDEQFFGPGTRLTVL.

The gene calls are TRBV6-6 and TRBJ2-5; D is unresolved. Trimming took off 1 base at V and 4 bases at J, with 4 bases between the two ends. The length of the CDR3 is 12 residues. Germline loops: CDR1 MNHNY, CDR2 SVGAGI (reference sequence). The CDR3 protein is CASSYFRETQYF. The CDR3 DNA reads TGTGCCAGCAGTTACTTTCGAGAGACCCAGTACTTC.

J is TRBJ1-3 and V is TRBV10-3; 7 bases fit TRBD1. The ends lost 0 bases at V and 0 bases at J; junction bases unmatched: 5. The germline gives CDR1 ENHRY, CDR2 SYGVKD. The CDR3 is 17 residues long. The CDR3 DNA is TGTGCCATCAGTGAGTCTCAGGGGGTGACCTCTGGAAACACCATATATTTT. Its protein is CAISESQGVTSGNTIYF.